This TCR beta chain originates from a study of blood T cell repertoires in COVID-19. Overall study context: The United States, Italy and Spain provided the acute and convalescent COVID-19 samples. PBMCs, B-cell-depleted T cells, or T cells were the source of the cDNA or gDNA that made up the material.

The authors' processing: Reference gene primer amplification in the assay estimated nucleated cell counts. Sequenced by immunoSEQ multiplex PCR; TCRdb stores in-frame clones only, minus some. V, J and clone size derive from that table, while D and trimming were established from the DNA sequence. The sample shows about 130,000 clones, around three quarters of them seen only once. Between the trimmed V and J ends, which lost 1 base and 3 bases, there was a span of 7 bases. The length of the CDR3 is 13 residues. The source of this sequence is a human donor in a cohort sampled during active COVID-19. What was sequenced was peripheral blood. The chain combines TRBV12-3 or TRBV12-4 with TRBJ2-7, with D hard to call. The CDR3 is CASSLVQRYEQYF. CDR3 DNA: TGTGCCAGCAGTTTAGTACAACGCTACGAGCAGTACTTC.